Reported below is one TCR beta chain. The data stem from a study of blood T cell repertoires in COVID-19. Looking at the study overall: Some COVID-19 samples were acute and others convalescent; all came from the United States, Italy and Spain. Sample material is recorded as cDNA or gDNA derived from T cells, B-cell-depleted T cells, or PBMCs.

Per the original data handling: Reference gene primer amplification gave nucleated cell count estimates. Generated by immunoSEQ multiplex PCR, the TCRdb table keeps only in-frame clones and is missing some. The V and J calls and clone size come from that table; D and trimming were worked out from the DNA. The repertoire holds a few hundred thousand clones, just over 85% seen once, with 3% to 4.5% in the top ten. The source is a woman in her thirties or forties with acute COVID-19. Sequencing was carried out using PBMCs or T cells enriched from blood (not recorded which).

For the CDR3, the DNA is TGTGCCAGCAGCTTAGGGGCAGGCAATCAGCCCCAGCATTTT. Its translation is CASSLGAGNQPQHF. This chain links TRBV7-8 with TRBJ1-5, with D unresolved. Trimming shortened V by 1 base and J by 2 bases, and 6 bases separated the two germline ends. CDR1 is SGHVS and CDR2 is FQNEAQ in the germline V gene. CDR3 length: 14 amino acids.